Here is one TCR beta chain with its context. Its target is not known. Trimming stripped 5 bases from V and 9 bases from J, with 14 bases between. CDR1 SGHVS and CDR2 FQNEAQ come from the germline V gene. CDR3 length: 14 residues. The data belong to a study of human T cells and chemical hapten exposure. Study details: Patients, chiefly female, had alopecia areata, totalis or universalis. Broader study findings: Alopecia in the donors means their immune response may deviate from healthy people's. Among expanded TCRs, significantly more large CDR3 similarity clusters formed than among controls.

Each CDR3 protein is one row after TCRdb ran MiXCR on the RACE reads. The sample lists approximately 400,000 distinct CDR3 sequences, less than 6.5% seen once, with just over 2.5% in the top ten. Time point here: pre-sensitization, week 0. As for treatment: therapeutic diphenylcyclopropenone sensitization with weekly scalp DPC. The specimen comprised whole blood, sampled in connection with sensitization to the hapten diphenylcyclopropenone (DPC). This TCR was recovered from a woman in her fifties or sixties with alopecia areata. Some clones in this sample may be carry-over from other donors' samples. J is TRBJ1-6 and V is TRBV7-8; D gene ambiguous. The CDR3 reads CASSLRRIGSPLHF. As DNA, the CDR3 is TGTGCCAGCAGCCTCCGCAGGATAGGTTCACCCCTCCACTTT.